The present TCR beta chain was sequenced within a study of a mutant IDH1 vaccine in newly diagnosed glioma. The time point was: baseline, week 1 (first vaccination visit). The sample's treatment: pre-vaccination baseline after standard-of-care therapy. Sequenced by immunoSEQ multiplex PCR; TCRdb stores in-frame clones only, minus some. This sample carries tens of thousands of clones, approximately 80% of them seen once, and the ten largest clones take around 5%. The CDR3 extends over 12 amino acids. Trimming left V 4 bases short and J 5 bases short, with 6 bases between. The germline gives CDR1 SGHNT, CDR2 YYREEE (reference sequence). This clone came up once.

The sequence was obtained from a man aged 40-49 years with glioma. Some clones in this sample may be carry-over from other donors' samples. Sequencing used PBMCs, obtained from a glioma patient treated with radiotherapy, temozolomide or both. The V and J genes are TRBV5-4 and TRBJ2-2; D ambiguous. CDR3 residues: CASSTPTGELFF. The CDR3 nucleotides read TGTGCCAGCAGCACGCCAACCGGGGAGCTGTTTTTT.